The clone carrying this T cell receptor beta chain was recorded at least ten times. Antigen: not known. For Graves' hyperthyroidism to be stable, ophthalmopathy could not progress within 18 months. The investigators amplified TCR beta CDR3 regions from RNA transcripts. During a first-round RT-PCR of the TCR CDR3, the HTBI primer set was used. TCRdb itself ran the multiplex PCR reads through MiXCR, one entry per CDR3 protein. The table lists 600,000 to 900,000 distinct CDR3 sequences, less than 20% of them singletons. The record originates from a study of T cells in Graves' hyperthyroidism and ophthalmopathy. Points from the study as a whole: Blood also carried most thyroid clonotypes expanded above 0.001. Using 13 V-J features, a model discriminated ophthalmopathy from stable hyperthyroidism.

Specimen: blood. The clonotype originates from a young man with Graves' hyperthyroidism.

CDR3 coding DNA: TGCAGTGCTAGGGTATTGGGCGATGGCTACACCTTC. Translating gives CSARVLGDGYTF. The chain is built from TRBV20-1 and TRBJ1-2; D uncertain. Trimming removed 3 bases from V and 6 bases from J, with 11 bases in between. The CDR3 spans 12 residues. CDR1 DFQATT and CDR2 SNEGSKA come from the germline V gene (reference sequence).